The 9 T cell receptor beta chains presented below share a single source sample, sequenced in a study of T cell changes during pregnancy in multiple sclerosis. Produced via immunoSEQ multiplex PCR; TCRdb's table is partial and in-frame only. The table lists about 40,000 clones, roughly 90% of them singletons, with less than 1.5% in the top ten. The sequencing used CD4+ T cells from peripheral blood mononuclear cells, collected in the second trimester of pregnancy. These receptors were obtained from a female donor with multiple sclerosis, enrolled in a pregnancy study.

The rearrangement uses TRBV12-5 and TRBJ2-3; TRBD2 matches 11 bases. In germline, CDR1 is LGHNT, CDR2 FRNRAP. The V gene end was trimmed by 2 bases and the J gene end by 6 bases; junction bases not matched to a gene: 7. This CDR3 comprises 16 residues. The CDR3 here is CASGLKLAGVLDTQYF. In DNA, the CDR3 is TGTGCTAGTGGTTTGAAACTAGCGGGAGTTCTGGATACGCAGTATTTT.

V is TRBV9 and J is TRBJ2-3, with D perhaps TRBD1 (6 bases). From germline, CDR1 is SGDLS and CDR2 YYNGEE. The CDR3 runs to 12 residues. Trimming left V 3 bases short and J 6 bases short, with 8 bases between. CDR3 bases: TGTGCCAGCAGCGCCGGACAGGATACGCAGTATTTT. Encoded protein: CASSAGQDTQYF.

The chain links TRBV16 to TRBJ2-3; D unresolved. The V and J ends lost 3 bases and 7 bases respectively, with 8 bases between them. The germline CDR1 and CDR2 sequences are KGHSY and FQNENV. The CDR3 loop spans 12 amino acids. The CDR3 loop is CASSHTTYTQYF. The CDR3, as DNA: TGTGCCAGCAGCCACACGACTTATACGCAGTATTTT.

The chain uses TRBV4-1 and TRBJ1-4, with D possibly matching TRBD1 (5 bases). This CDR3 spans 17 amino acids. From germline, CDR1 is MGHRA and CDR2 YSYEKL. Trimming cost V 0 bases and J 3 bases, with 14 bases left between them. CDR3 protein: CASSQEWGRVANEKLFF. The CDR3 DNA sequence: TGCGCCAGCAGCCAAGAGTGGGGCAGGGTAGCTAATGAAAAACTGTTTTTT.

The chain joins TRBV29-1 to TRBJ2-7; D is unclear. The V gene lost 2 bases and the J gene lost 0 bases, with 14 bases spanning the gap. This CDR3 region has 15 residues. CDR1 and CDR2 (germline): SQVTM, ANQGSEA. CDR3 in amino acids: CSVESNSISSYEQYF. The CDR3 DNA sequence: TGCAGCGTTGAATCGAACAGTATTAGCTCCTACGAGCAGTACTTC.

Here the CDR3 reads CASSGQLAGVLDEQFF. CDR3 DNA sequence: TGTGCCAGCAGTGGACAGCTAGCGGGAGTCCTTGATGAGCAGTTCTTC. The rearrangement uses TRBV28 and TRBJ2-1; 10 positions match TRBD2. The CDR3 covers 16 residues. Germline trimming cut 5 bases from V and 8 bases from J; bases unmatched to any gene: 12. CDR1 MDHEN and CDR2 SYDVKM come from the germline V gene.

The CDR3 protein is CASSRARGPNYQPQHF. CDR3 DNA: TGTGCCAGCAGCCGGGCTAGGGGTCCCAATTATCAGCCCCAGCATTTT. This chain joins TRBV5-8 and TRBJ1-5; perhaps TRBD1 as D (5 bases). V gave up 4 bases and J gave up 5 bases, with 19 bases separating them. In germline, CDR1 is SGHTS, CDR2 YDEGEE. The CDR3 contains 16 residues.

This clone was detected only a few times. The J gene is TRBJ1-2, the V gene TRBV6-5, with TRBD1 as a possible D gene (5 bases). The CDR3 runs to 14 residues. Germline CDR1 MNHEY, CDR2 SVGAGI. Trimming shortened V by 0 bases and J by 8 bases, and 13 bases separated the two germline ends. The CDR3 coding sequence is TGTGCCAGCAGTTACTCTATGGACACCAGCGGCTACACCTTC. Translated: CASSYSMDTSGYTF.

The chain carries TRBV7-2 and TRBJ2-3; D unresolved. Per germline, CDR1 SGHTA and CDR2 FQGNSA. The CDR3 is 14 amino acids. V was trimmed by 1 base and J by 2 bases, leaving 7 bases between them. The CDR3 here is CASSLETSTDTQYF. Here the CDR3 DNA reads TGTGCCAGCAGCTTAGAAACTTCCACAGATACGCAGTATTTT.